This is a list of T cell receptor beta chains from one sample in a study of blood T cells in healthy people across ages. TCRdb reprocessed the 5' RACE reads via MiXCR and lists one record per CDR3 protein. The sample includes more than 550,000 distinct CDR3 sequences, about 24% seen only once; the top ten take roughly a fifth. The sequenced sample consisted of blood. Receptors originate from a man aged 65 to 79 in good health. The CDR3 runs from the conserved cysteine through the conserved F or W. D genes are given only for firm matches. Some rows have no size entry. The others give once, few or many, or a class for an expanded clone.

J gene | clone size | D gene | V gene | CDR3 DNA | CDR3 protein
TRBJ1-4 | few | NA | TRBV12-3/TRBV12-4 | TGTGCCAGCAGTTTAGGAAGGGTTGGCACTAATGAAAAACTGTTTTTT | CASSLGRVGTNEKLFF
TRBJ1-1 | few | NA | TRBV5-1 | TGCGCCAGCAGCTTCGGCCTGAAACTCACTGAAGCTTTCTTT | CASSFGLKLTEAFF
TRBJ1-1 | few | NA | TRBV28 | NA | CASSGPLWEAFF
TRBJ2-5 | NA | NA | TRBV12-3/TRBV12-4 | TGTGCCAGCATTCCACCCGGGGCGTTAGAGACCCAGTACTTC | CASIPPGALETQYF
TRBJ2-1 | NA | NA | TRBV7-2 | TGTGCCAGCAGCAAAGGAGGCACGCGGGGGCCGCACAATGAGCAGTTCTTC | CASSKGGTRGPHNEQFF
TRBJ2-7 | NA | NA | TRBV28 | TGTGCCAGCAGCTTGACTGGGGCCGCCTACGAGCAGTACTTC | CASSLTGAAYEQYF
TRBJ2-4 | NA | NA | TRBV20-1 | TGCAGTGCTAGTGCAGGGCCAAACATTCAGTACTTC | CSASAGPNIQYF
TRBJ1-5 | many | NA | TRBV29-1 | TGCAGCGTTGCCCCAAGAAGGTGCAATCAGCCCCAGCATTTT | CSVAPRRCNQPQHF
TRBJ2-7 | NA | TRBD2 | TRBV12-3/TRBV12-4 | TGTGCCAGCACCATAAGAGGGGTCGGGGGGGAGCAGTACTTC | CASTIRGVGGEQYF
TRBJ2-3 | few | NA | TRBV7-6 | TGTGCCAGCAGCTATAGGACGGCGGCTGATACGCAGTATTTT | CASSYRTAADTQYF
TRBJ2-2 | NA | NA | TRBV20-1 | TGCAGTGCTCCCTTGCTAGAACTAGCGAACACCGGGGAGCTGTTTTTT | CSAPLLELANTGELFF
TRBJ1-2 | few | TRBD1 | TRBV5-1 | TGCGCCAGCAGCCAAACAGGGGCCTATGGCTACACCTTC | CASSQTGAYGYTF
TRBJ1-1 | NA | NA | TRBV7-9 | TGTGCCAGCACCTTGGTCCGGAGGAGGTGGACTGAAGCTTTCTTT | CASTLVRRRWTEAFF
TRBJ2-7 | few | TRBD2 | TRBV6-5 | TGTGCCAGCAGTCGACTAGCGGAGGTGGGCGAGCAGTACTTC | CASSRLAEVGEQYF
TRBJ2-5 | NA | TRBD2 | TRBV12-3/TRBV12-4 | TGTGCCAGCAGCCTAGGTCGGCGGGGGGGTTTTTTCTTC | CASSLGRRGGFFF
TRBJ2-1 | few | NA | TRBV25-1 | TGTGCCACCGCGTCTAGCGTCTCCTACAATGAGCAGTTCTTC | CATASSVSYNEQFF
TRBJ2-7 | few | NA | TRBV12-3/TRBV12-4 | TGTGCCAGCAGTTTAGATCTAGCTAGAGGCTACGAGCAGTACTTC | CASSLDLARGYEQYF
TRBJ1-2 | few | NA | TRBV12-3/TRBV12-4 | TGTGCCAGCCAAAATTGGGGGGCTTGGGGCTACACCTTC | CASQNWGAWGYTF
TRBJ2-4 | few | NA | TRBV24-1 | TGTGCCACCAGTGGGGCAAACAAAAACATTCAGTACTTC | CATSGANKNIQYF
TRBJ1-1 | NA | NA | TRBV5-1 | TGCGCCAGCAGCTGGGGAGCAGAGACCTACACTGAAGCTTTCTTT | CASSWGAETYTEAFF
TRBJ2-5 | NA | NA | TRBV5-1 | TGCGCCAGCAGCTTGTCCGGAGGCAGCCACCAAGAGACCCAGTACTTC | CASSLSGGSHQETQYF
TRBJ2-7 | NA | NA | TRBV24-1 | TGTGCCACCAGTGATTCCCCAGTCACCTACGAGCAGTACTTC | CATSDSPVTYEQYF
TRBJ2-1 | few | NA | TRBV11-2 | TGTGCCAGCAGCTTAGGGCCACTTTCTGAAGAGCAGTTCTTC | CASSLGPLSEEQFF
TRBJ2-7 | once | NA | TRBV10-1 | TGCGCCAGCAGTGAGTTTTCCGGGACCGTCCCGTCCTACGAGCAGTACTTC | CASSEFSGTVPSYEQYF